This T cell receptor (beta chain) was sequenced during a study of T cell clusters in autoimmune cytopenias. General study points: Healthy donors had about 2.8-fold more exclusive TRB clusters than active autoimmune hepatitis patients.

TRB was amplified from 250 ng of peripheral blood genomic DNA per sample. Points on this clonotype: Its antigen remains unidentified.

This CDR3 has 16 amino acids. CDR1 is SEHNR, CDR2 FQNEAQ, per germline (reference sequence). TRB rearrangements were amplified by touch-down multiplex PCR with mixed TRB-A/B primers. For each CDR3 protein, TCRdb gives one entry from its re-call of the multiplex PCR reads, without DNA. This table holds 3,500 to 4,000 distinct CDR3 sequences. The TCR sequence derives from a human donor with an autoimmune cytopenia or autoimmune hepatitis (not recorded which). V is TRBV7-9 and J is TRBJ2-1; the D call from TCRdb, TRBD1, cannot be confirmed without DNA. The sequenced sample was peripheral blood. The CDR3 here is CASSLWTGGARNEQFF.